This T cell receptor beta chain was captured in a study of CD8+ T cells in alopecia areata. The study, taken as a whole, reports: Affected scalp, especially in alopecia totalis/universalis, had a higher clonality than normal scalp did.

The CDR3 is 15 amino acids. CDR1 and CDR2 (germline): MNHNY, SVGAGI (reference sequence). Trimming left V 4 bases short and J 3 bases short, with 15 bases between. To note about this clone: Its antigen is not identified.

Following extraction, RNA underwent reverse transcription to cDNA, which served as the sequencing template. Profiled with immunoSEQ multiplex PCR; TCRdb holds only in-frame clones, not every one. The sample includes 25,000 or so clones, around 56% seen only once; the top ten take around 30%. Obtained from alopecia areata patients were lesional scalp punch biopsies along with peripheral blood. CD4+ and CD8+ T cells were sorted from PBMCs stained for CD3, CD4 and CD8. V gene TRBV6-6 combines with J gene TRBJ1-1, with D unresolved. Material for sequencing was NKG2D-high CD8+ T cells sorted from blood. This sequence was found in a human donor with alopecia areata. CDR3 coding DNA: TGTGCCAGCAGTTGGGATCAGTCAGTGTACACTGAAGCTTTCTTT. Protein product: CASSWDQSVYTEAFF.